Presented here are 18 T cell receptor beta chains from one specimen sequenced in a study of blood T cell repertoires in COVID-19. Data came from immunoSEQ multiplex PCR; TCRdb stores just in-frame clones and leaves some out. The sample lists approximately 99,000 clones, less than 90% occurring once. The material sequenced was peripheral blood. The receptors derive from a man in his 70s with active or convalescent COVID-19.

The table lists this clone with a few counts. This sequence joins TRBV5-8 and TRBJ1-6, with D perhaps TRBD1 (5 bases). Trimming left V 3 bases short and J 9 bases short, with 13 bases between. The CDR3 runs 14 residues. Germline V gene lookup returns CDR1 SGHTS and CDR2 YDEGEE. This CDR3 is CASSSWQGSSPLHF. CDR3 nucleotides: TGTGCCAGCAGCTCCTGGCAGGGTAGTTCACCCCTCCACTTT.

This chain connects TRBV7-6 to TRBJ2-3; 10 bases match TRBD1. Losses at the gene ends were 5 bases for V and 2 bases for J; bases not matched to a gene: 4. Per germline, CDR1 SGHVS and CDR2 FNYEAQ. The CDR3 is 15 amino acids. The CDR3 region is CASSGGQGITDTQYF. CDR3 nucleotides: TGTGCCAGCAGCGGGGGACAGGGGATCACAGATACGCAGTATTTT.

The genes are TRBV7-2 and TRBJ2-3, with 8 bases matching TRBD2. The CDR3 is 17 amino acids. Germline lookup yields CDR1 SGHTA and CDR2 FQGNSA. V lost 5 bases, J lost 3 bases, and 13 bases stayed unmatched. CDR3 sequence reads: CASSPHLSGGATDTQYF. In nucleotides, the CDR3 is TGTGCCAGCAGCCCCCATTTATCGGGGGGGGCGACAGATACGCAGTATTTT.

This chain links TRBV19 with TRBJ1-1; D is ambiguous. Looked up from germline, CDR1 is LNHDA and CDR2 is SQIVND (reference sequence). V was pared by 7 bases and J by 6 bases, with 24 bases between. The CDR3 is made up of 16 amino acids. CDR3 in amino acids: CASKLSERGYGAEAFF. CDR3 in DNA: TGTGCCAGTAAACTTTCGGAGCGGGGTTATGGGGCTGAAGCTTTCTTT.

This CDR3 reads CASSALGLAGDSGELFF. CDR3 in DNA: TGTGCCAGCAGTGCCTTAGGACTAGCGGGGGATAGCGGGGAGCTGTTTTTT. The rearrangement uses TRBV2 and TRBJ2-2, with 13 bases that match TRBD2. Looked up from germline, CDR1 is SNHLY and CDR2 is FYNNEI. This CDR3 is 17 amino acids long. V lost 4 bases and J lost 7; bases outside the gene matches: 9.

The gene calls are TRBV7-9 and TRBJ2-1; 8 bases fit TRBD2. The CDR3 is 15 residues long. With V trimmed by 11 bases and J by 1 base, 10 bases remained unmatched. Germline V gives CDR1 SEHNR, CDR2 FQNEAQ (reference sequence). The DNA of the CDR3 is TGTGCCGGCCTCACGGGAGGGGGTTCCTACAATGAGCAGTTCTTC. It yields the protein CAGLTGGGSYNEQFF.

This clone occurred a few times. In DNA form, the CDR3 reads TGTGCCAGCAGCCCCGAACAGGGGGCTTTGGGCTACGAGCAGTACTTC. It yields the protein CASSPEQGALGYEQYF. The chain carries TRBV5-8 and TRBJ2-7; 9 bases are a match to TRBD1. With V trimmed by 4 bases and J by 3 bases, 11 bases remained unmatched. This CDR3 comprises 16 residues. The germline V gene encodes CDR1 SGHTS and CDR2 YDEGEE.

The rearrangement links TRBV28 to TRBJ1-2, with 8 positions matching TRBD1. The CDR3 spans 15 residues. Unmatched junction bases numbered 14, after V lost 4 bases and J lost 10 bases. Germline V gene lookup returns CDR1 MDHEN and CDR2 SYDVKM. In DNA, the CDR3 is TGTGCCAGCAGTTCTATATCCCCCGGACAGGGATACTACACCTTC. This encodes CASSSISPGQGYYTF.

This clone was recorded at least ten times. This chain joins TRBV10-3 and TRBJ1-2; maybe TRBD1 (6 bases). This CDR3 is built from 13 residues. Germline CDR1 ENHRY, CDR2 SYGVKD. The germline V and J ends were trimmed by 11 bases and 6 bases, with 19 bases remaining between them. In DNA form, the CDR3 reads TGTGCCGTTGGGTCGGGGACATCTGATGGCTACACCTTC. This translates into CAVGSGTSDGYTF.

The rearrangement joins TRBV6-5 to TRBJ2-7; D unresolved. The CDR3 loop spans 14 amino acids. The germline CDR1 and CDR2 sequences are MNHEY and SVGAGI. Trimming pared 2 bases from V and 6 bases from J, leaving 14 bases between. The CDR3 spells CASSYAYSGSEQYF. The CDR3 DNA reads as TGTGCCAGCAGTTACGCCTATTCCGGGTCCGAGCAGTACTTC.

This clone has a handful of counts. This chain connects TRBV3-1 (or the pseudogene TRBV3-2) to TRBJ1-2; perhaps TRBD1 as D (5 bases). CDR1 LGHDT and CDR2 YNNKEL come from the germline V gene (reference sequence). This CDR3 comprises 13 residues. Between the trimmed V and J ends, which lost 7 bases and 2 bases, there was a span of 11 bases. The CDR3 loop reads CASTLQGNYGYTF. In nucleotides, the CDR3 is TGTGCCAGCACCCTTCAGGGAAACTATGGCTACACCTTC.

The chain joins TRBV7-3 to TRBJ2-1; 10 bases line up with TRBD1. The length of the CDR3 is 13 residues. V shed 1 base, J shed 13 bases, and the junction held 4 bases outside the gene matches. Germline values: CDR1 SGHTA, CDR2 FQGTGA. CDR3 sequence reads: CASSLRGQGNQFF. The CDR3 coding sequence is TGTGCCAGCAGCTTAAGGGGACAGGGGAACCAGTTCTTC.

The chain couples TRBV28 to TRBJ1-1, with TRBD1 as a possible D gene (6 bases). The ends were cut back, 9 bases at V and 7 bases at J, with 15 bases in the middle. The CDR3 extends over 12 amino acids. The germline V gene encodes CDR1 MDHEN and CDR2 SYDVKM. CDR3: CASLGGGGEAFF. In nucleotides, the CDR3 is TGTGCCAGTCTAGGGGGAGGGGGTGAAGCTTTCTTT.

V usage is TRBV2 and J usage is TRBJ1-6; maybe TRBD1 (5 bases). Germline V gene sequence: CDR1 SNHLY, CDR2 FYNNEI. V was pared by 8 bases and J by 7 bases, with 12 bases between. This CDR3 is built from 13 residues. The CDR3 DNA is TGTGCCAGCCTACAGGTCCCCAATTCACCCCTCCACTTT. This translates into CASLQVPNSPLHF.

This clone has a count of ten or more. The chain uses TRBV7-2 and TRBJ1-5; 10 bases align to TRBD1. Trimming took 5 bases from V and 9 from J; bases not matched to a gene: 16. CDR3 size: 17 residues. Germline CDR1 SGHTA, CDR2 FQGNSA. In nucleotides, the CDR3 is TGTGCCAGCAGCCTCGCCGGGACAGGGGCCCAACAACGGCCCCAGCATTTT. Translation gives CASSLAGTGAQQRPQHF.

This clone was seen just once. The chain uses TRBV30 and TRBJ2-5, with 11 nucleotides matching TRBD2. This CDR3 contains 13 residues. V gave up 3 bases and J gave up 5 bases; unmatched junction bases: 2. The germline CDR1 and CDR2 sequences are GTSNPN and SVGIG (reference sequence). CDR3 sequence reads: CAWRLAGVETQYF. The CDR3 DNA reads TGTGCCTGGAGACTAGCGGGGGTGGAGACCCAGTACTTC.

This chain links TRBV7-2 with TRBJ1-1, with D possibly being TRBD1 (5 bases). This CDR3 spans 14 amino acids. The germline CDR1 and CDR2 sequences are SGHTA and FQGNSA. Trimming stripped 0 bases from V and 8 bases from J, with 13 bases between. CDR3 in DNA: TGTGCCAGCAGCTTAGCTTGGGGCTTTACAGAAGCTTTCTTT. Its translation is CASSLAWGFTEAFF.

In DNA, the CDR3 is TGCGCCAGCAGCTTAAGGTTGACAGGAGATGAGACCCAGTACTTC. It codes for CASSLRLTGDETQYF. The rearrangement uses TRBV5-1 and TRBJ2-5; tentatively, D is TRBD1 (6 bases). Germline CDR1 SGHRS, CDR2 YFSETQ. The CDR3 covers 15 residues. Deletions cut 2 bases from V and 5 bases from J, with 16 bases between.